These 5 T cell receptor beta chains were sequenced from one sample in a study of STAT3 mutations in large granular lymphocyte leukemia. Study results and limitations: Every T-cell large granular lymphocyte leukemia patient had at least one immunodominant TCR beta clonotype.

No antigen is known for these receptors. TCRdb's copy holds only in-frame clones and misses some; the assay was immunoSEQ multiplex PCR. The top ten clones hold around 35% of a sample with about 15,000 clones, more than 90% of them seen once. Material for sequencing was peripheral blood mononuclear cells. The receptor set was obtained from a man in his forties or fifties with T-cell large granular lymphocyte leukemia. Some clones in this sample may be carry-over from other donors' samples.

This chain links TRBV19 with TRBJ1-1; no firm D call. The CDR3 runs 13 residues. Per the germline V gene, CDR1 is LNHDA and CDR2 is SQIVND (reference sequence). V was clipped by 11 bases and J by 6 bases, with 19 bases between them. CDR3 bases: TGTGCCTCCGACATGCCCCCGGGCGCTGAAGCTTTCTTT. Its protein product is CASDMPPGAEAFF.

V and J are TRBV5-6 and TRBJ1-1; a weak D match, TRBD1 (5 bases). Germline CDR1 is SGHDT and CDR2 is YYEEEE. The CDR3 runs 13 residues. V lost 1 base, J lost 3 bases, and 7 bases lay in between. For the CDR3, the DNA is TGTGCCAGCAGCTTGCAGGGAGACACTGAAGCTTTCTTT. It yields the protein CASSLQGDTEAFF.

The chain joins TRBV6-1 to TRBJ2-1; TRBD2 is a possible D gene (7 bases). V gave up 2 bases and J gave up 9 bases, with 11 bases separating them. The V gene's germline CDR1 is MNHNS and CDR2 SASEGT. The CDR3 covers 13 residues. CDR3 nucleotides: TGTGCCAGCAGTGAACAGGGAGGGGGTGAGCAGTTCTTC. It codes for CASSEQGGGEQFF.

The V and J genes are TRBV27 and TRBJ2-7; D not resolved. Deletions cut 8 bases from V and 1 base from J, with 9 bases between. The CDR3 has 12 amino acids. Germline assignment: CDR1 MNHEY and CDR2 SMNVEV (reference sequence). The CDR3 DNA sequence: TGTGCCAGCTTCTCAGCTTCCTACGAGCAGTACTTC. This encodes CASFSASYEQYF.

The chain recombines TRBV5-1 with TRBJ2-7; perhaps TRBD2 as D (6 bases). Trimming removed 0 bases from V and 4 bases from J, with 14 bases in between. Germline V lookup: CDR1 SGHRS, CDR2 YFSETQ. The CDR3 length is 15 residues. CDR3 in amino acids: CASSLAVVAGYEQYF. CDR3 bases: TGCGCCAGCAGCTTGGCTGTGGTGGCGGGGTACGAGCAGTACTTC. The whole variable domain, filled in from reference TRBV5-1 and TRBJ2-7, reads KAGVTQTPRYLIKTRGQQVTLSCSPISGHRSVSWYQQTPGQGLQFLFEYFSETQRNKGNFPGRFSGRQFSNSRSEMNVSTLELGDSALYLCASSLAVVAGYEQYFGPGTRLTVT.